The 10 T cell receptor beta chains reported below all come from one sample, sequenced in a study of T cell responses to AZD1222 COVID-19 vaccine (TCRdb year 2021). The receptor library was made with the immunoSEQ multiplex PCR assay. In TCRdb, the immuneACCESS table is reduced to in-frame sequences with V and J assigned. These tables do not hold every clone; where another copy was compared, an unresolved V gene accounts for under half, and the others remain unexplained. This sample gives roughly 180,000 clones in total; nearly 95% of them show up just once. The ten largest make up around 2% of the sample. Taken with the paper, the label for time point translates to: about 28 days (+/-7) after the second vaccine dose. Sequences were derived from peripheral blood, sampled 28 days after the second AZD1222 dose. Receptors were obtained from an adult who received the AZD1222 COVID-19 vaccine.

This chain connects TRBV7-9 to TRBJ2-1; 7 bases line up with TRBD2. Germline CDR1 is SEHNR and CDR2 is FQNEAQ (reference sequence). The CDR3 length is 15 residues. Trimming removed 3 bases from V and 2 bases from J; junction bases left unmatched: 4. The DNA of the CDR3 is TGTGCCAGCAGCTTTCAGGGAGGGGCCTACAATGAGCAGTTCTTC. Translated, it gives CASSFQGGAYNEQFF.

The CDR3 DNA reads TGTGCCATCAGTGAGTCGCAGGGGGCGGAGGAAAAACTGTTTTTT. The encoded protein is CAISESQGAEEKLFF. V gene TRBV10-3 combines with J gene TRBJ1-4; 8 bases align to TRBD1. Looked up from germline, CDR1 is ENHRY and CDR2 is SYGVKD. V shed 0 bases, J shed 8 bases, and the junction held 5 bases outside the gene matches. CDR3 length: 15 residues.

The chain uses TRBV30 and TRBJ1-4; D remains ambiguous. Germline CDR1 GTSNPN, CDR2 SVGIG (reference sequence). The CDR3 sequence is 11 residues long. The ends were cut back, 2 bases at V and 8 bases at J, with 6 bases in the middle. This CDR3 reads CAWSLEEKLFF. CDR3 bases: TGTGCCTGGAGTCTGGAGGAAAAACTGTTTTTT.

This clone was counted a single time. The genes are TRBV29-1 and TRBJ2-2, with D maybe TRBD1 (5 bases). Germline-derived CDR1 and CDR2 are SQVTM and ANQGSEA. The V end lost 7 bases, the J end lost 6 bases, and 12 bases lay between the germline ends. CDR3 length equals 12 residues. The CDR3 region has the DNA TGCAGCGCCGATGGGGCGTCCGGGGAGCTGTTTTTT. This translates into CSADGASGELFF.

The chain joins TRBV7-9 to TRBJ1-2, with a weak D call TRBD1 (5 bases). Trimming removed 1 base from V and 7 bases from J, with 16 bases in between. Germline V gene lookup returns CDR1 SEHNR and CDR2 FQNEAQ (reference sequence). The CDR3 has 15 amino acids. For the CDR3, the DNA is TGTGCCAGCAGCTTAGTTACGGCGGGGGGAGGTGGCTACACCTTC. It encodes CASSLVTAGGGGYTF.

J is TRBJ1-1 and V is TRBV6-2 or TRBV6-3, with D possibly matching TRBD1 (6 bases). Trimming cost V 0 bases and J 1 base, with 27 bases left between them. CDR3 length: 21 amino acids. CDR1 is MNHEY and CDR2 is SVGEGT in the germline V gene. The CDR3 here is CASSYSSFLTGLKRQNTEAFF. The CDR3 coding sequence is TGTGCCAGCAGTTACTCGAGTTTCCTCACAGGGCTAAAACGTCAGAACACTGAAGCTTTCTTT.

V and J are TRBV5-1 and TRBJ2-2, with D tentatively TRBD1 (6 bases). The CDR3 covers 15 residues. V was pared by 0 bases and J by 3 bases, with 9 bases between. Germline V gene lookup returns CDR1 SGHRS and CDR2 YFSETQ. CDR3 sequence: CASSLDRADTGELFF. CDR3 bases: TGCGCCAGCAGCTTGGACAGGGCGGACACCGGGGAGCTGTTTTTT.

The rearrangement links TRBV7-9 to TRBJ1-2; perhaps TRBD1 as D (5 bases). V was trimmed by 0 bases and J by 2 bases, leaving 13 bases between them. There are 16 residues in the CDR3. CDR1 is SEHNR and CDR2 is FQNEAQ in the germline V gene (reference sequence). The CDR3 nucleotides are TGTGCCAGCAGCTTAGCCCCCGGGACGGTGAACTATGGCTACACCTTC. Its translation: CASSLAPGTVNYGYTF.

The genes are TRBV19 and TRBJ2-7; tentatively, D is TRBD1 (5 bases). V was clipped by 7 bases and J by 2 bases, with 21 bases between them. CDR1 and CDR2 from the germline V gene are LNHDA and SQIVND (reference sequence). CDR3 length equals 16 residues. The CDR3 region is CASTKGAGLRPYEQYF. For the CDR3, the DNA is TGTGCCAGTACCAAAGGGGCAGGGCTTAGGCCCTACGAGCAGTACTTC. The whole variable domain, filled in from reference TRBV19 and TRBJ2-7, reads DGGITQSPKYLFRKEGQNVTLSCEQNLNHDAMYWYRQDPGQGLRLIYYSQIVNDFQKGDIAEGYSVSREKKESFPLTVTSAQKNPTAFYLCASTKGAGLRPYEQYFGPGTRLTVT.

The chain has TRBV3-1 (or the pseudogene TRBV3-2) and TRBJ2-5, with D possibly matching TRBD2 (5 bases). In germline, CDR1 is LGHDT, CDR2 YNNKEL (reference sequence). Trimming stripped 1 base from V and 2 bases from J, with 14 bases between. This CDR3 region has 16 residues. CDR3 in amino acids: CASSQVGGRWQETQYF. The CDR3 coding sequence is TGTGCCAGCAGCCAAGTCGGCGGGCGGTGGCAAGAGACCCAGTACTTC.